The T cell receptor (beta chain) described here comes from a study of blood T cell repertoires in COVID-19. V gave up 8 bases and J gave up 7 bases, with 17 bases separating them. The CDR3 has 13 residues. Method: immunoSEQ multiplex PCR; TCRdb's copy keeps in-frame clones and lacks some. Of 75,000 to 95,000 clones listed, 80% to 90% were seen once; the top ten hold roughly 25%. Sequencing was performed on peripheral blood. This clonotype was obtained from a man in his 60s with acute or convalescent COVID-19. The chain joins TRBV12-3 or TRBV12-4 to TRBJ2-5; the D gene is possibly TRBD2 (6 bases). The CDR3 loop is CASRSTLGGTQYF. The CDR3 DNA reads TGTGCCAGCCGCTCAACCCTCGGGGGGACCCAGTACTTC.